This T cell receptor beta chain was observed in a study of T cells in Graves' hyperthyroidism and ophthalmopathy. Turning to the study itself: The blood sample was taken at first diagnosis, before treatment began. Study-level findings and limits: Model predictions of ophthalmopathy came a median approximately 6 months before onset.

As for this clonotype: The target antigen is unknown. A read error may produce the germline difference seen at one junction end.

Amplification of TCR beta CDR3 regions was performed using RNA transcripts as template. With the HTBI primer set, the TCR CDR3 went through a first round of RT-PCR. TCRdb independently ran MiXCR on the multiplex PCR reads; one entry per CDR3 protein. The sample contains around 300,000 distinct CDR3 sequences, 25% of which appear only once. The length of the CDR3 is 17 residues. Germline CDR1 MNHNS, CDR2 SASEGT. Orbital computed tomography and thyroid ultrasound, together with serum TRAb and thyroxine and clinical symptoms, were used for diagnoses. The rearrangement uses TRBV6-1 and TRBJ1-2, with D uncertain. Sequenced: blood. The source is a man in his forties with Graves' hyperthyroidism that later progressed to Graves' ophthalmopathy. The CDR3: CASTPKSEIRTNYGYTF. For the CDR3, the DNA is TGTGCCAGCACGCCTAAGTCGGAGATAAGGACTAACTACGGCTACACCTTC.